The following is a TCR beta chain sequence with its context. TCRdb re-analysed the reads in MiXCR, keeping a single row per CDR3 protein. The table records roughly 280,000 distinct CDR3 sequences, approximately 8.3% of them present only once. Germline CDR1 reads SGHDT; CDR2 reads YYEEEE. The V and J ends lost 5 bases and 7 bases, in that order; junction bases with no gene match: 11. The CDR3 runs 15 residues. The data are from a study of T cell repertoires in cytomegalovirus infection. The clonotype was recovered from a human donor in good health (CMV status not recorded). Some clones in this sample may be carry-over from other donors' samples. The chain links TRBV5-6 to TRBJ1-4; 7 nucleotides agree with TRBD1. The sequenced sample consisted of PBMCs. The CDR3 protein is CASRRKGAATEKLFF. The CDR3 DNA sequence: TGTGCCAGCAGAAGAAAGGGGGCGGCTACTGAAAAACTGTTTTTT.